The clone carrying this T cell receptor beta chain was detected only a few times. Sequencing used immunoSEQ multiplex PCR; TCRdb keeps in-frame clones, though not all of them. The sample includes roughly 260,000 clones, about 88% of them seen just once. Trimming pared 5 bases from V and 0 bases from J, leaving 11 bases between. The CDR3 is 14 residues long. Germline lookup yields CDR1 SGHTA and CDR2 FQGNSA. These data come from a study of blood T cell repertoires in COVID-19. The rearrangement uses TRBV7-2 and TRBJ2-7, with D perhaps TRBD1 (5 bases). Sequenced sample: peripheral blood. This sequence was found in a woman aged 40 to 55 who had recovered from COVID-19. The CDR3: CASSLGPPSYEQYF. The CDR3 DNA reads as TGTGCCAGCAGCCTGGGGCCCCCCTCCTACGAGCAGTACTTC. Full variable domain (remainder filled in from reference TRBV7-2 and TRBJ2-7): GAGVSQSPSNKVTEKGKDVELRCDPISGHTALYWYRQSLGQGLEFLIYFQGNSAPDKSGLPSDRFSAERTGGSVSTLTIQRTQQEDSAVYLCASSLGPPSYEQYFGPGTRLTVT.